This passage covers 8 T cell receptor beta chains from one sample sequenced in a study of blood T cell repertoires in COVID-19. The table came from immunoSEQ multiplex PCR; TCRdb's copy has only in-frame clones and leaves some out. Among 450,000 to 500,000 clones listed, 87% were seen once. The sample consisted of PBMCs or T cells enriched from blood (not recorded which). Source of these receptors: a young woman who had recovered from COVID-19.

This CDR3 is CASSLGSGAGTTDTQYF. CDR3 coding DNA: TGCGCCAGCAGCTTGGGTTCGGGAGCGGGGACCACAGATACGCAGTATTTT. The rearrangement uses TRBV5-1 and TRBJ2-3; 7 bases are shared with TRBD2. CDR1 is SGHRS, CDR2 YFSETQ, per germline. The CDR3 has 17 amino acids. V lost 0 bases, J lost 2 bases, and 9 bases stayed unmatched.

The V gene is TRBV3-1 (or the pseudogene TRBV3-2), the J gene TRBJ1-6; D is unclear. V lost 4 bases and J lost 7, with 11 bases in between. CDR3 length: 14 amino acids. Germline V gives CDR1 LGHDT, CDR2 YNNKEL (reference sequence). This CDR3 reads CASSPSGGNSPLHF. CDR3 sequence (DNA): TGTGCCAGCAGCCCCTCAGGTGGCAATTCACCCCTCCACTTT.

V usage is TRBV3-1 (or the pseudogene TRBV3-2) and J usage is TRBJ2-5; 8 nucleotides agree with TRBD1. Looked up from germline, CDR1 is LGHDT and CDR2 is YNNKEL (reference sequence). V lost 0 bases to trimming and J lost 5 bases; unmatched junction nucleotides: 8. There are 16 residues in the CDR3. As DNA, the CDR3 is TGTGCCAGCAGCCAAGAGCTGACAGGGGTACGGGAGACCCAGTACTTC. Translating it yields CASSQELTGVRETQYF.

This clone was detected once. The chain's CDR3 is CASSTGGSLTEAFF. The CDR3 DNA reads TGTGCCAGCAGTACAGGGGGCTCACTCACTGAAGCTTTCTTT. V gene TRBV25-1 combines with J gene TRBJ1-1; 9 bases are shared with TRBD1. J was trimmed by 4 bases and V by 5 bases; bases with no gene match: 5. The length of the CDR3 is 14 residues. CDR1 and CDR2 (germline): MGHDK, SYGVNS.

The sample holds a few counts of this clone. V usage is TRBV6-1 and J usage is TRBJ2-7; 9 nucleotides match TRBD1. The V and J ends lost 1 base and 5 bases, in that order; junction bases with no gene match: 12. The CDR3 runs to 17 residues. Germline CDR1 reads MNHNS; CDR2 reads SASEGT. The CDR3 protein is CASSEGGWRDRDHEQYF. CDR3 nucleotide sequence: TGTGCCAGCAGTGAAGGAGGGTGGCGGGACAGGGACCACGAGCAGTACTTC.

The CDR3 loop reads CASISTGVGNTIYF. The CDR3 DNA reads as TGTGCCAGCATCTCTACAGGGGTTGGAAACACCATATATTTT. The chain is built from TRBV5-6 and TRBJ1-3, with 7 bases identical to TRBD1. The CDR3 spans 14 residues. Germline CDR1 reads SGHDT; CDR2 reads YYEEEE. The J segment lost 3 bases and the V segment lost 6 bases, leaving 6 bases of the junction unmatched.

The chain uses TRBV5-1 and TRBJ1-2; 12 nucleotides line up with TRBD1. The germline V gene encodes CDR1 SGHRS and CDR2 YFSETQ. The CDR3 is 15 amino acids. J gave up 5 bases and V 2 bases, and 4 bases lay outside the gene matches. The CDR3 nucleotides are TGCGCCAGCAGCTTCGGGACAGGGGGCGGTTATGGCTACACCTTC. This encodes CASSFGTGGGYGYTF.

V usage is TRBV2 and J usage is TRBJ2-7; a possible D gene is TRBD1 (5 bases). The V end was cut by 1 base, the J end by 4 bases, with 14 bases between. Germline values: CDR1 SNHLY, CDR2 FYNNEI. The CDR3 totals 15 residues. Written as DNA, the CDR3 is TGTGCCAGCAGTGAAGAGGGGCAGGGTACATACGAGCAGTACTTC. As protein: CASSEEGQGTYEQYF.